Listed below are T cell receptor beta chains from one sample, sequenced in a study of molecular identifiers for immune sequencing clone quantification. TCRdb used MiXCR to reprocess the PCR reads, holding one entry per CDR3 protein. The sample lists about 510,000 distinct CDR3 sequences; about a quarter were seen once. Material for sequencing was naive CD8+ T cells from blood, with Jurkat cell RNA spiked in. These receptors were collected from a human donor in good health. Some libraries in this study had Jurkat cell RNA spiked in. The CDR3 runs from the conserved cysteine through the conserved F or W. The order of the fields is clone size, D gene, V gene, J gene, CDR3 protein, CDR3 DNA. D genes are given only for firm matches. Size values are once, few and many counts, or a class for expanded clones, and some rows have none.

abundance: .
d_gene: .
v_gene: TRBV12-3/TRBV12-4
j_gene: TRBJ2-3
CDR3aa: CASTPATTDTQYF
CDR3nt: TGTGCCAGCACGCCCGCGACTACAGATACGCAGTATTTT

abundance: many
d_gene: .
v_gene: TRBV29-1
j_gene: TRBJ2-7
CDR3aa: CSVAPGLGEQYF
CDR3nt: TGCAGCGTTGCTCCAGGGTTAGGCGAGCAGTACTTC

abundance: .
d_gene: .
v_gene: TRBV9
j_gene: TRBJ1-5
CDR3aa: CAGSVGGQINQPQHF
CDR3nt: TGTGCCGGCAGCGTAGGTGGACAGATCAATCAGCCCCAGCATTTT

abundance: .
d_gene: .
v_gene: TRBV7-9
j_gene: TRBJ2-5
CDR3aa: CASRSLVGTPNQETQYF
CDR3nt: TGTGCCAGCAGGTCCCTTGTGGGGACTCCAAATCAAGAGACCCAGTACTTC

abundance: once
d_gene: TRBD2
v_gene: TRBV4-1
j_gene: TRBJ2-1
CDR3aa: CACSQRGTSGSSYNEQFF
CDR3nt: TGCGCCTGCAGCCAACGAGGGACTAGCGGGAGCTCCTACAATGAGCAGTTCTTC

abundance: few
d_gene: TRBD1
v_gene: TRBV20-1
j_gene: TRBJ1-1
CDR3aa: CSARGPGQGRIFAFF
CDR3nt: TGCAGTGCTAGAGGTCCGGGACAGGGTAGGATTTTTGCTTTCTTT

abundance: many
d_gene: .
v_gene: TRBV18
j_gene: TRBJ1-1
CDR3aa: CASFLVGETEAFF
CDR3nt: TGTGCCAGCTTCCTTGTCGGGGAAACTGAAGCTTTCTTT

abundance: few
d_gene: .
v_gene: TRBV10-2
j_gene: TRBJ2-7
CDR3aa: CASSEQAPSYEQYF
CDR3nt: TGCGCCAGCAGTGAGCAGGCTCCCTCCTACGAGCAGTACTTC

abundance: .
d_gene: TRBD2
v_gene: TRBV20-1
j_gene: TRBJ2-7
CDR3aa: CSATVLAGGHEQYF
CDR3nt: TGCAGTGCTACGGTACTAGCGGGAGGCCACGAGCAGTACTTC

abundance: .
d_gene: TRBD1
v_gene: TRBV13
j_gene: TRBJ1-5
CDR3aa: CASGFGQGGNQPQHF
CDR3nt: TGTGCCAGCGGCTTCGGACAGGGTGGCAATCAGCCCCAGCATTTT

abundance: many
d_gene: .
v_gene: TRBV6-6
j_gene: TRBJ1-1
CDR3aa: CASSTYRDTEAFF
CDR3nt: TGTGCCAGCAGTACCTACAGGGACACTGAAGCTTTCTTT

abundance: many
d_gene: .
v_gene: TRBV29-1
j_gene: TRBJ1-2
CDR3aa: CSVASGAPPIYGYTF
CDR3nt: TGCAGCGTTGCTTCAGGGGCCCCCCCGATCTATGGCTACACCTTC

abundance: .
d_gene: .
v_gene: TRBV7-9
j_gene: TRBJ1-4
CDR3aa: CTSSLDEWGPAGKLFF
CDR3nt: TGTACCAGCAGCTTAGACGAGTGGGGCCCTGCGGGAAAACTGTTTTTT

abundance: many
d_gene: TRBD1
v_gene: TRBV12-3/TRBV12-4
j_gene: TRBJ1-2
CDR3aa: CASSFPGGGYGYTF
CDR3nt: TGTGCCAGCAGTTTCCCAGGGGGCGGCTATGGCTACACCTTC

abundance: many
d_gene: .
v_gene: TRBV24-1
j_gene: TRBJ2-2
CDR3aa: CATSDPGTSTGELFF
CDR3nt: TGTGCCACCAGTGATCCCGGGACATCCACCGGGGAGCTGTTTTTT

abundance: few
d_gene: TRBD2
v_gene: TRBV4-3
j_gene: TRBJ2-1
CDR3aa: CASSGGGDYNEQFF
CDR3nt: TGCGCCAGCAGCGGGGGGGGGGACTACAATGAGCAGTTCTTC

abundance: .
d_gene: TRBD2
v_gene: TRBV29-1
j_gene: TRBJ2-1
CDR3aa: CSVEGRGTYNEQFF
CDR3nt: TGCAGCGTTGAAGGGCGGGGGACCTACAATGAGCAGTTCTTC

abundance: many
d_gene: .
v_gene: TRBV14
j_gene: TRBJ2-3
CDR3aa: CASSQARTDTQYF
CDR3nt: TGTGCCAGCAGCCAAGCCCGGACAGATACGCAGTATTTT

abundance: few
d_gene: .
v_gene: TRBV20-1
j_gene: TRBJ2-7
CDR3aa: CSVRLRGYEQHF
CDR3nt: TGCAGTGTGAGGTTGCGGGGCTACGAGCAGCACTTC

abundance: .
d_gene: TRBD2
v_gene: TRBV20-1
j_gene: TRBJ2-7
CDR3aa: CSARATSGRIHEQYF
CDR3nt: TGCAGTGCTAGAGCGACTAGCGGGAGGATCCACGAGCAGTACTTC

abundance: many
d_gene: .
v_gene: TRBV7-2
j_gene: TRBJ2-3
CDR3aa: CASSPVGGTSTDTQYF
CDR3nt: TGTGCCAGCAGCCCGGTGGGCGGAACTAGCACAGATACGCAGTATTTT

abundance: .
d_gene: .
v_gene: TRBV30
j_gene: TRBJ1-5
CDR3aa: CAWSVLQRTDTQHF
CDR3nt: TGTGCCTGGAGTGTACTTCAGAGAACAGATACGCAGCATTTT

abundance: many
d_gene: .
v_gene: TRBV7-9
j_gene: TRBJ2-7
CDR3aa: CASSLEGAEQYF
CDR3nt: TGTGCCAGCAGCTTGGAGGGGGCCGAGCAGTACTTC